The 31 T cell receptor beta chains presented below share a single source sample, sequenced in a study of T-cell reconstitution after alpha-beta-depleted transplantation in children. Unique molecular identifiers were incorporated into the prepared TCRbeta library. TCRdb reanalysed the PCR reads using MiXCR and keeps one entry per CDR3 protein. The data contain 420,000 or so distinct CDR3 sequences, under 13% of them seen just once; the ten biggest clones take up about 5%. Sequenced material: PBMCs from the stem cell graft donor, taken from the stem cell graft. The receptors were sampled from a human donor who donated a stem cell graft to a child with acute myeloid leukemia.

The J gene is TRBJ1-5, the V gene TRBV6-2 or TRBV6-3, with a possible D match to TRBD1 (5 bases). Germline loops: CDR1 MNHEY, CDR2 SVGEGT. Trimming shortened V by 6 bases and J by 12 bases, and 18 bases separated the two germline ends. This CDR3 contains 13 residues. CDR3 loop: CASRTGSSSNQHF. CDR3 nucleotides: TGTGCCAGCAGAACAGGTTCTTCCAGTAACCAGCATTTT.

This clonotype appeared a few times. This chain links TRBV6-1 with TRBJ1-1, with 7 bases matching TRBD1. Germline V gives CDR1 MNHNS, CDR2 SASEGT. This CDR3 comprises 16 residues. The trim removed 5 bases at V and 4 bases at J, leaving 13 bases unmatched. Written as DNA, the CDR3 is TGTGCCAGCAGTCTCCTCCCAGGGGGGGAGGGCACTGAAGCTTTCTTT. Amino acid sequence: CASSLLPGGEGTEAFF.

This chain links TRBV10-3 with TRBJ1-5; D possibly corresponds to TRBD1 (5 bases). This CDR3 region has 13 residues. V lost 8 bases and J lost 3, with 11 bases in between. In germline, CDR1 is ENHRY, CDR2 SYGVKD. In DNA form, the CDR3 reads TGTGCCATCGCAGAGGGGATCAATCAGCCCCAGCATTTT. It translates to CAIAEGINQPQHF.

The V call is TRBV10-1, the J call TRBJ1-5; D possibly corresponds to TRBD1 (5 bases). Between the trimmed V and J ends, which lost 4 bases and 3 bases, there was a span of 7 bases. CDR1 is WNHNN, CDR2 SYGVQD, per germline (reference sequence). CDR3 length: 13 amino acids. As DNA, the CDR3 is TGCGCCAGCAGTGCGGGGGACAATCAGCCCCAGCATTTT. It yields the protein CASSAGDNQPQHF.

The CDR3: CASSLGGGPGLEQYF. In DNA form, the CDR3 reads TGTGCCAGCAGTTTGGGGGGAGGCCCGGGACTCGAGCAGTACTTC. This sequence joins TRBV12-3 or TRBV12-4 and TRBJ2-7; possibly TRBD2 for D (6 bases). This CDR3 comprises 15 residues. Deletions cut 3 bases from V and 6 bases from J, with 18 bases between.

V and J are TRBV5-5 and TRBJ1-5, with TRBD1 identical over 7 bases. The V and J ends lost 4 bases and 3 bases, in that order; junction bases with no gene match: 4. Germline V gene data show CDR1 as SGHKS and CDR2 as YYEKEE (reference sequence). This CDR3 is 14 amino acids long. The CDR3 spells CASSRTGVNQPQHF. CDR3 DNA: TGTGCCAGCAGCCGGACAGGAGTCAATCAGCCCCAGCATTTT.

The chain uses TRBV5-1 and TRBJ2-1; D is unresolved. The germline V and J ends were trimmed by 4 bases and 4 bases, with 9 bases remaining between them. CDR1 SGHRS and CDR2 YFSETQ come from the germline V gene. This CDR3 contains 13 residues. Here the CDR3 DNA reads TGCGCCAGCAGCCCGCCCCCTTACAATGAGCAGTTCTTC. Encoded protein: CASSPPPYNEQFF.

The sample holds a few counts of this clonotype. J is TRBJ2-1 and V is TRBV7-2, with 9 bases lining up with TRBD2. CDR1 and CDR2 (germline): SGHTA, FQGNSA. Trimming removed 5 bases from V and 8 bases from J; junction bases left unmatched: 16. CDR3 length: 17 residues. As DNA, the CDR3 is TGTGCCAGCAGCAGACAGGTGGAAGCGGGGGGTGGCGATGAGCAGTTCTTC. Its translation is CASSRQVEAGGGDEQFF.

This clonotype was counted between two and nine times. The rearrangement links TRBV6-5 to TRBJ1-1; D is possibly TRBD1 (5 bases). The CDR3 covers 18 residues. In germline, CDR1 is MNHEY, CDR2 SVGAGI. Between the trimmed V and J ends, which lost 2 bases and 11 bases, there was a span of 30 bases. CDR3 coding DNA: TGTGCCAGCAGTTACCTGGGGAGGGGCAGGGACGGGTCGCACCCCGCTTTCTTT. Translation gives CASSYLGRGRDGSHPAFF.

For this clonotype: The junction departs from germline at one end; a sequencing error may be responsible. The chain has TRBV12-3 or TRBV12-4 and TRBJ2-4; D ambiguous. The CDR3 has 12 amino acids. DNA for the CDR3: TGTGCCAGCAGCCCGGCCAAAAACAGTCAGTACTTC. Translating gives CASSPAKNSQYF.

The chain links TRBV12-3 or TRBV12-4 to TRBJ2-5; weak D call: TRBD1 (5 bases). Trimming removed 5 bases from V and 7 bases from J, with 17 bases in between. This CDR3 region has 14 residues. The CDR3 DNA sequence: TGTGCCAGCAGTCTGAGACAGAGTCTTGGGACCCAGTACTTC. Translation: CASSLRQSLGTQYF.

Only a few counts were recorded for this clonotype. J is TRBJ2-1 and V is TRBV7-2; 7 bases line up with TRBD2. The germline gives CDR1 SGHTA, CDR2 FQGNSA. J gave up 5 bases and V 5 bases, and 15 bases lay outside the gene matches. The CDR3 covers 17 residues. CDR3 in amino acids: CASSLRAGTTNNNEQFF. CDR3 bases: TGTGCCAGCAGCCTAAGGGCCGGGACTACAAATAACAATGAGCAGTTCTTC. Combining the CDR3 with reference TRBV7-2 and TRBJ2-1 gives the whole variable domain GAGVSQSPSNKVTEKGKDVELRCDPISGHTALYWYRQSLGQGLEFLIYFQGNSAPDKSGLPSDRFSAERTGGSVSTLTIQRTQQEDSAVYLCASSLRAGTTNNNEQFFGPGTRLTVL.

The chain employs TRBV7-8 and TRBJ2-5; TRBD2 matches 9 bases. The junction had 4 bases not matched to a gene; V was cut back by 1 base and J by 1 base. The CDR3 sequence is 16 residues long. Germline CDR1 is SGHVS and CDR2 is FQNEAQ. The CDR3 DNA reads TGTGCCAGCAGCTTAGTAGGACTAGCGAGCCAAGAGACCCAGTACTTC. Translation: CASSLVGLASQETQYF.

Written as DNA, the CDR3 is TGTGCCACCCGAACGGGAGAGGAACGTCCCACAGATACGCAGTATTTT. This translates into CATRTGEERPTDTQYF. The genes are TRBV19 and TRBJ2-3, with D perhaps TRBD2 (6 bases). V gave up 10 bases and J gave up 2 bases, with 22 bases separating them. Germline CDR1 reads LNHDA; CDR2 reads SQIVND (reference sequence). CDR3 length: 16 residues.

The V call is TRBV18, the J call TRBJ2-7, with D perhaps TRBD2 (6 bases). The CDR3 is made up of 14 amino acids. Trimming took off 3 bases at V and 6 bases at J, with 15 bases between the two ends. Germline CDR1 KGHSH, CDR2 LQKENI. The CDR3 sequence: CASSPPGRRGEQYV. In nucleotides, the CDR3 is TGTGCCAGCTCACCTCCTGGGAGGCGGGGCGAGCAGTACGTC.

This clonotype was detected a few times. The chain recombines TRBV20-1 with TRBJ1-5; 8 nucleotides line up with TRBD1. V gave up 2 bases and J gave up 2 bases; unmatched junction bases: 11. This CDR3 is built from 17 residues. Germline lookup yields CDR1 DFQATT and CDR2 SNEGSKA (reference sequence). The DNA for the CDR3 is TGCAGTGCTAGAAGGCCAGGGGGCCGGGGTGGCAATCAGCCCCAGCATTTT. Translation gives CSARRPGGRGGNQPQHF.

There are a few counts of this clonotype. This chain links TRBV3-1 with TRBJ2-3, with a possible D match to TRBD2 (5 bases). The length of the CDR3 is 17 residues. Germline V gene lookup returns CDR1 LGHDT and CDR2 YNNKEL (reference sequence). V lost 0 bases and J 0 bases, leaving 13 bases between the germline ends. The CDR3 nucleotides are TGTGCCAGCAGCCAAGATGAGGACTTAACTAGCACAGATACGCAGTATTTT. Translating it yields CASSQDEDLTSTDTQYF.

This clonotype was counted ten times or more. The V call is TRBV11-2, the J call TRBJ2-5; TRBD2 aligns across 7 bases. Germline V CDR1 and CDR2: SGHAT, FQNNGV. Losses at the gene ends were 1 base for V and 3 bases for J; bases not matched to a gene: 14. The CDR3 is made up of 18 amino acids. The CDR3 sequence is CASSLGVAGGLVEETQYF. The CDR3 DNA reads TGTGCCAGCAGCTTAGGTGTGGCTGGCGGACTAGTCGAAGAGACCCAGTACTTC.

The sample holds a few counts of this clonotype. The chain links TRBV27 to TRBJ1-2; D call uncertain. CDR1 MNHEY and CDR2 SMNVEV come from the germline V gene (reference sequence). The CDR3 loop spans 14 amino acids. Trimming pared 5 bases from V and 4 bases from J, leaving 14 bases between. In nucleotides, the CDR3 is TGTGCCAGCAGTGTCTCCCTAACCGGCTATGGCTACACCTTC. The encoded protein is CASSVSLTGYGYTF.

CDR3 bases: TGTGCCAGCAGCCCTACCCGAGAGAGCTGGGATACGCAGTATTTT. The encoded protein is CASSPTRESWDTQYF. This chain connects TRBV7-3 to TRBJ2-3; D ambiguous. Trimming stripped 5 bases from V and 6 bases from J, with 18 bases between. Germline-derived CDR1 and CDR2 are SGHTA and FQGTGA. The CDR3 runs to 15 residues. The variable domain in full, with the rest retrieved from reference TRBV7-3 and TRBJ2-3, is GAGVSQTPSNKVTEKGKYVELRCDPISGHTALYWYRQSLGQGPEFLIYFQGTGAADDSGLPNDRFFAVRPEGSVSTLKIQRTERGDSAVYLCASSPTRESWDTQYFGPGTRLTVL.

This chain uses TRBV6-1 with TRBJ2-5, with D possibly matching TRBD2 (6 bases). The CDR3 extends over 16 amino acids. V lost 1 base to trimming and J lost 2 bases, with 14 bases between them. Germline CDR1 is MNHNS and CDR2 is SASEGT. The DNA for the CDR3 is TGTGCCAGCAGTGAAGGTTGGCGGGATGTTCAAGAGACCCAGTACTTC. It specifies CASSEGWRDVQETQYF.

The chain has TRBV12-3 or TRBV12-4 and TRBJ1-2; D perhaps matches TRBD1 (5 bases). The CDR3 sequence is 13 residues long. The V end was cut by 2 bases, the J end by 6 bases, with 10 bases between. CDR3 in amino acids: CASSLPGFHGYTF. The CDR3 nucleotides read TGTGCCAGCAGTTTACCAGGGTTTCATGGCTACACCTTC.

This clonotype came up a few times. This chain uses TRBV30 with TRBJ1-1, with D perhaps matching TRBD1 (5 bases). This CDR3 has 17 amino acids. Germline CDR1 is GTSNPN and CDR2 is SVGIG (reference sequence). The V end was cut by 1 base, the J end by 0 bases, with 18 bases between. The CDR3, as DNA: TGTGCCTGGAGTGCTCGCCTCCTAGGGACGGTGAACACTGAAGCTTTCTTT. Translation gives CAWSARLLGTVNTEAFF.

The rearrangement uses TRBV6-2 or TRBV6-3 and TRBJ1-2; TRBD1 aligns across 7 bases. V was pared by 5 bases and J by 2 bases, with 5 bases of the junction left unmatched. CDR1 MNHEY and CDR2 SVGEGT come from the germline V gene. CDR3 size: 14 residues. In DNA form, the CDR3 reads TGTGCCAGCAGTATCATGGGACAGAACTATGGCTACACCTTC. As protein: CASSIMGQNYGYTF.

This clonotype was counted a few times. The chain has TRBV7-8 and TRBJ2-7; 7 bases align to TRBD2. The ends lost 1 base at V and 3 bases at J; junction bases unmatched: 15. Germline values: CDR1 SGHVS, CDR2 FQNEAQ. This CDR3 is 18 amino acids long. CDR3: CASSLGAFGGGDHYEQYV. Written as DNA, the CDR3 is TGTGCCAGCAGCTTAGGAGCTTTCGGGGGAGGGGATCACTACGAGCAGTACGTC.

V usage is TRBV11-2 and J usage is TRBJ2-2, with a tentative D call TRBD1 (6 bases). The germline V and J ends were trimmed by 3 bases and 1 base, with 9 bases remaining between them. Germline CDR1 and CDR2: SGHAT and FQNNGV. The CDR3 has 15 residues. The CDR3 DNA sequence: TGTGCCAGCAGCTTTACACAGGGGAACACCGGGGAGCTGTTTTTT. It encodes CASSFTQGNTGELFF.

In this sample, this clonotype turned up a few times. The chain links TRBV7-9 to TRBJ2-3; TRBD2 matches 7 bases. The CDR3 has 16 amino acids. Trimming took 5 bases from V and 0 from J; bases not matched to a gene: 8. Germline V lookup: CDR1 SEHNR, CDR2 FQNEAQ (reference sequence). The CDR3 loop reads CASSPLAGYSTDTQYF. The CDR3 DNA is TGTGCCAGCAGCCCTTTAGCGGGCTATAGCACAGATACGCAGTATTTT.

J is TRBJ2-3 and V is TRBV7-2; D is possibly TRBD2 (5 bases). Germline assignment: CDR1 SGHTA and CDR2 FQGNSA. The germline V and J ends were trimmed by 2 bases and 5 bases, with 8 bases remaining between them. This CDR3 comprises 13 residues. CDR3 in DNA: TGTGCCAGCAGCTTAAGGGAGATAGATACGCAGTATTTT. This sequence encodes CASSLREIDTQYF.

This clonotype has more than one count but fewer than ten. CDR3 DNA: TGTGCCAGCAGCTTAGAGACAGGGGGCGGTTCACCCCTCCACTTT. Translating it yields CASSLETGGGSPLHF. This sequence joins TRBV7-2 and TRBJ1-6; 10 positions match TRBD1. CDR3 size: 15 residues. The V gene's germline CDR1 is SGHTA and CDR2 FQGNSA. J was trimmed by 9 bases and V by 1 base; bases with no gene match: 3.

This clonotype turned up a few times. This chain uses TRBV5-1 with TRBJ1-3; 9 nucleotides agree with TRBD1. The CDR3 has 17 amino acids. Germline CDR1 is SGHRS and CDR2 is YFSETQ. The J segment lost 0 bases and the V segment lost 4 bases, leaving 8 bases of the junction unmatched. The chain's CDR3 is CASSPGTGLGSGNTIYF. CDR3 coding DNA: TGCGCCAGCAGCCCAGGGACAGGGCTCGGCTCTGGAAACACCATATATTTT.

The chain uses TRBV7-8 and TRBJ2-3; 8 nucleotides line up with TRBD1. The junction had 4 bases not matched to a gene; V was cut back by 2 bases and J by 0 bases. The CDR3 covers 16 residues. CDR1 is SGHVS and CDR2 is FQNEAQ in the germline V gene. The CDR3 nucleotides read TGTGCCAGCAGCTTACAGGGGGCGTCGAGCACAGATACGCAGTATTTT. Protein product: CASSLQGASSTDTQYF.